The next 11 T cell receptor beta chains were all read from a single sample in a study of blood T cell repertoires in COVID-19. TCRdb's copy holds only in-frame clones and misses some; the assay was immunoSEQ multiplex PCR. The sample holds some 58,000 clones, around 83% seen once. Sequenced input: peripheral blood. Receptors originate from a man aged 45-65 years with COVID-19, enrolled during active disease.

CDR3 sequence (DNA): TGTGCCAGCAGCTTCCTAGGGGTCGGGCTGTTTTTT. Its translation is CASSFLGVGLFF. The chain employs TRBV7-2 and TRBJ2-2; tentative D call: TRBD1 (5 bases). Trimming shortened V by 3 bases and J by 13 bases, and 12 bases separated the two germline ends. CDR3 length: 12 residues. In germline, CDR1 is SGHTA, CDR2 FQGNSA.

The rearrangement links TRBV28 to TRBJ2-7; perhaps TRBD1 as D (6 bases). Germline V lookup: CDR1 MDHEN, CDR2 SYDVKM. V gave up 4 bases and J gave up 0 bases, with 16 bases separating them. This CDR3 has 16 amino acids. CDR3 loop: CASSSPRQALSYEQYF. The CDR3 DNA reads as TGTGCCAGCAGTTCACCAAGACAGGCCCTCTCCTACGAGCAGTACTTC.

The chain employs TRBV4-2 and TRBJ1-2; D is uncertain. Trimming removed 1 base from V and 5 bases from J, with 17 bases in between. The CDR3 has 16 amino acids. In germline, CDR1 is LGHNA, CDR2 YNFKEQ. As DNA, the CDR3 is TGTGCCAGCAGCCAAGCACGAGAGGGCCCGGGTTATGGCTACACCTTC. This sequence encodes CASSQAREGPGYGYTF.

The chain employs TRBV6-5 and TRBJ2-5; 7 nucleotides match TRBD2. V was clipped by 6 bases and J by 3 bases; unmatched bases: 7. The CDR3 is made up of 14 amino acids. Germline CDR1 is MNHEY and CDR2 is SVGAGI. Here the CDR3 reads CASSRGGFEETQYF. The CDR3 region has the DNA TGTGCCAGCAGCCGGGGAGGGTTTGAAGAGACCCAGTACTTC.

This chain connects TRBV6-1 to TRBJ1-3, with a possible D match to TRBD1 (5 bases). V was cut by 2 bases and J by 9 bases, with 14 bases left in between. Germline CDR1 and CDR2: MNHNS and SASEGT. This CDR3 spans 14 amino acids. The CDR3 nucleotides read TGTGCCAGCAGTGAAAGGGCAGGGAAAGTCACCATATATTTT. Its translation is CASSERAGKVTIYF.

This chain connects TRBV11-2 to TRBJ1-2; D not resolved. Trimming took off 5 bases at V and 2 bases at J, with 15 bases between the two ends. Germline V gene sequence: CDR1 SGHAT, CDR2 FQNNGV. The CDR3 is made up of 15 amino acids. The CDR3 DNA reads TGTGCCAGCAGCCCGCGGGTCGGGTCCAACTATGGCTACACCTTC. Its translation: CASSPRVGSNYGYTF. Full variable domain (missing parts from reference TRBV11-2 and TRBJ1-2): EAGVAQSPRYKIIEKRQSVAFWCNPISGHATLYWYQQILGQGPKLLIQFQNNGVVDDSQLPKDRFSAERLKGVDSTLKIQPAKLEDSAVYLCASSPRVGSNYGYTFGSGTRLTVV.

The CDR3 region is CASSEQGIGQPQHF. In nucleotides, the CDR3 is TGTGCCAGCAGCGAACAGGGAATTGGTCAGCCCCAGCATTTT. The rearrangement uses TRBV5-4 and TRBJ1-5, with D perhaps TRBD1 (6 bases). The germline gives CDR1 SGHNT, CDR2 YYREEE (reference sequence). CDR3 length equals 14 residues. The ends were cut back, 4 bases at V and 6 bases at J, with 14 bases in the middle.

About this clone itself: Different DNA sequences within this sample yield the same CDR3. This chain's CDR3 is CSVGQSSGNTIYF. The CDR3 DNA is TGCAGCGTTGGACAGAGCTCTGGAAACACCATATATTTT. This rearrangement joins TRBV29-1 to TRBJ1-3, with a weak D call TRBD1 (5 bases). Germline V CDR1 and CDR2: SQVTM, ANQGSEA. This CDR3 has 13 residues. Trimming took off 4 bases at V and 0 bases at J, with 7 bases between the two ends.

CDR3 residues: CASSLQQGANEQFF. Written as DNA, the CDR3 is TGTGCCAGCAGCTTACAACAGGGGGCCAATGAGCAGTTCTTC. The genes are TRBV7-8 and TRBJ2-1; 9 bases are a match to TRBD1. The CDR3 spans 14 residues. The germline V gene has CDR1 SGHVS and CDR2 FQNEAQ. V was pared by 2 bases and J by 6 bases, with 2 bases of the junction left unmatched.

The rearrangement joins TRBV28 to TRBJ2-3; possibly TRBD2 for D (5 bases). With 6 bases removed from V and 1 base from J, the gap between germline ends came to 17 bases. CDR3 size: 16 residues. CDR1 is MDHEN, CDR2 SYDVKM, per germline. DNA for the CDR3: TGTGCCAGCAGCATCTTGACAAGCGGTGGCACAGATACGCAGTATTTT. Translating gives CASSILTSGGTDTQYF.

This chain joins TRBV21-1 and TRBJ2-3; TRBD2 is taken as the D call from the table, unchecked against the DNA. TRBV21-1 is recorded as a pseudogene. The CDR3 covers 15 residues. The CDR3 sequence: CASSKDGGRQDTQYF. The CDR3 bases are TGTGCCAGCAGCAAAGACGGAGGGAGGCAAGATACGCAGTATTTT.